A selection of T cell receptor beta chains follows, all from one sample in a study of regulatory T cells in long-lasting Graves disease. MiXCR, run by TCRdb on the multiplex PCR reads, gives a single entry per CDR3 protein. The sample has nearly 350,000 distinct CDR3 sequences, 15% to 20% seen once. This sample comprised peripheral blood mononuclear cells (PBMCs), obtained when the disease was refractory, from a patient treated with antithyroid drugs. The receptor source for this set is a female donor with Graves disease. Each CDR3 is given with its conserved first and last residue. D genes are given only for firm matches. Not every row has a clone size; where given, it reads once, few, many or a size class.

>TRBV6-5|TRBJ2-5|many|-
TGTGCCAGCAGTTACGGAGAATCCCAAGAGACCCAGTACTTC
CASSYGESQETQYF
>TRBV4-1|TRBJ1-5|few|-
TGCGCCAGCAGCCAGGAGGCAGGGAACAATCAGCCCCAGCATTTT
CASSQEAGNNQPQHF
>TRBV19|TRBJ1-2|-|-
TGTGCCTCCAGGGGCGGCCGGGCCCCTAACTATGGCTACACCTTC
CASRGGRAPNYGYTF
>TRBV6-1|TRBJ1-5|-|-
TGTGCCAGCTCGGGGACTAATAGCAATCAGCCCCAGCATTTT
CASSGTNSNQPQHF
>TRBV7-9|TRBJ2-4|few|-
TGTGCCAGCAGTAACCCCGCTACCTCGAAAGGGCACATTCAGTACTTC
CASSNPATSKGHIQYF
>TRBV11-2|TRBJ2-2|many|-
TGTGCCAGCAGCTTCGGAGCCGGCGGGGAGCTGTTTTTT
CASSFGAGGELFF
>TRBV15|TRBJ2-7|many|TRBD1
TGTGCCACCAGCAGAGATGGAGGGACAGGGAAAGAGCAGTACTTC
CATSRDGGTGKEQYF
>TRBV28|TRBJ2-5|many|TRBD2
TGTGCCAGCAGTTTCTCAAAGCGGGAGGTCTGGGTACCCCAAGAGACCCAGTACTTC
CASSFSKREVWVPQETQYF
>TRBV11-3|TRBJ2-5|many|TRBD1
TGTGCCAGCAGCTCAGGACAGGGCGGCACGGAGACCCAGTACTTC
CASSSGQGGTETQYF
>TRBV7-6|TRBJ1-3|once|-
TGTGCCAGCAGCCGGGAACCCGGAAACACCATATATTTT
CASSREPGNTIYF
>TRBV5-1|TRBJ2-2|few|TRBD2
TGCGCCAGCAACAAGCGGGAGGGGCCCGGGGAGCTGTTTTTT
CASNKREGPGELFF
>TRBV27|TRBJ2-6|many|-
TGTGCCAGCAGTTTGGAGTACGCTGGGGCCAACGTCCTGACTTTC
CASSLEYAGANVLTF
>TRBV20-1|TRBJ2-2|-|TRBD2
TGCAGTGCTAGACCTAGCGGGACGAACACCGGGGAGCTGTTTTTT
CSARPSGTNTGELFF
>TRBV19|TRBJ2-2|-|TRBD1
TGTGCCAGTAGCACCGGGACAGGAGCCACCGGGGAGCTGTTTTTT
CASSTGTGATGELFF
>TRBV5-1|TRBJ2-3|few|-
TGCGCCAGCAGTTTCGACGGGAGCAATCAGCCCCAGTATTTT
CASSFDGSNQPQYF
>TRBV4-2|TRBJ1-2|-|-
TGTGCCAGCAGCCAACCGCAGGGAACTAACTATGGCTACACCTTC
CASSQPQGTNYGYTF
>TRBV6-2/TRBV6-3|TRBJ1-3|-|-
TGTGCCAGCAGTCTGATGGGGGCAGGATCAGGAAACACCATATATTTT
CASSLMGAGSGNTIYF
>TRBV7-3|TRBJ1-1|many|-
TGTGCCAGCAGCTTAAATTATCAAAACACTGAAGCTTTCTTT
CASSLNYQNTEAFF
>TRBV6-2/TRBV6-3|TRBJ2-7|many|-
TGTGCCAGCAGTTACGAGACTAGATACGAGCAGTACTTC
CASSYETRYEQYF
>TRBV2|TRBJ1-3|-|-
TGTGCCAGCAGTTACTTGATCTCTGGAAACACCATATATTTT
CASSYLISGNTIYF
>TRBV27|TRBJ1-5|few|TRBD1
TGTGCCAGCAGAATGAGACAGGGCGGCAATCAGCCCCAGCATTTT
CASRMRQGGNQPQHF
>TRBV12-3/TRBV12-4|TRBJ1-6|many|TRBD1
TGTGCCTGCTCCGGGACAGGTTCCCTCCACTTT
CACSGTGSLHF
>TRBV7-3|TRBJ2-6|few|-
TGTGCCAGCAGCCTAACTAGGTCTGGGGCCAACGTCCTGACTTTC
CASSLTRSGANVLTF
>TRBV6-2/TRBV6-3|TRBJ1-2|-|-
TGTGCCAGCACCCCATCGGTGAACCCTAACTATGGCTACACCTTC
CASTPSVNPNYGYTF
>TRBV6-1|TRBJ2-7|many|-
TGTGCCAGCGCCCCCCGGGACGGTTCCTACGAGCAGTACTTC
CASAPRDGSYEQYF
>TRBV6-1|TRBJ2-6|once|-
TGTGCCAGCAATACAGGGCTCACCGGGGCCAACGTCCTGACTTTC
CASNTGLTGANVLTF
>TRBV12-3/TRBV12-4|TRBJ1-1|many|TRBD1
TGTGCCAGCAGTTTCCGCCCAGGGGGAACTGAAGCTTTCTTT
CASSFRPGGTEAFF
>TRBV6-1|TRBJ1-6|few|-
TGTGCCAGCAGTGGCGTGAGCTCCTATAATTCACCCCTCCACTTT
CASSGVSSYNSPLHF
>TRBV28|TRBJ1-2|many|-
TGTGCCAGCAGTTTGGCGAACGCGTATGGCTACACCTTC
CASSLANAYGYTF
>TRBV28|TRBJ1-2|many|-
TGTGCCAGCTCTACGGCCGACTATGGCTACACCTTC
CASSTADYGYTF
>TRBV19|TRBJ1-5|few|-
TGTGCCAGTAGTTTTTTGTTGGGCAGTAGCAATCAGCCCCAGCATTTT
CASSFLLGSSNQPQHF
>TRBV9|TRBJ2-7|few|-
TGTGCCAGCAGCCCTAATGGGGGGGGCCGTTTTTACTACGAGCAGTACTTC
CASSPNGGGRFYYEQYF
>TRBV28|TRBJ2-7|many|-
TGTGCCAGCAGTTTCAAATACGAGCAGTACTTC
CASSFKYEQYF
>TRBV30|TRBJ1-1|many|-
TGTGCCTTGGACCGGTCGGGAATGAACACTGAAGCTTTCTTT
CALDRSGMNTEAFF
>TRBV7-9|TRBJ1-3|-|-
TGTGCCAGCAGCCTCCAATTTGGCAGCTCTGGAAACACCATATATTTT
CASSLQFGSSGNTIYF
>TRBV5-6|TRBJ2-5|many|-
TGTGCCAGCAGCTCGCGTTTGGGAGAGACCCAGTACTTC
CASSSRLGETQYF
>TRBV12-5|TRBJ1-1|many|-
TGTGCTAGTGGTTTGGATATCTTGGCTGAAGCTTTCTTT
CASGLDILAEAFF
>TRBV12-3/TRBV12-4|TRBJ2-5|many|TRBD2
TGTGCCAGCAGCCTGATAACTAGCGCCAGGGAAGAGACCCAGTACTTC
CASSLITSAREETQYF
>TRBV4-2|TRBJ2-7|few|-
TGTGCCAGCAGCATGTCCTGGGAATACTCCTACGAGCAGTACTTC
CASSMSWEYSYEQYF
>TRBV5-1|TRBJ1-3|-|-
TGCGCCAGCAGCTTGGTGGGGTTCTCTGGAAACACCATATATTTT
CASSLVGFSGNTIYF
>TRBV3-1|TRBJ2-7|-|-
TGTGCCAGCAGCCTCCGGGACTTTCCCCCCTACGAGCAGTACTTC
CASSLRDFPPYEQYF
>TRBV7-2|TRBJ2-7|many|TRBD1
TGTGCCAGCGGACAGGGAGGCCCCTACGAGCAGTACTTC
CASGQGGPYEQYF
>TRBV11-3|TRBJ1-2|many|TRBD1
TGTGCCAGCAGCTCCGGGACAGGGCGGTATGGCTACACCTTC
CASSSGTGRYGYTF
>TRBV29-1|TRBJ2-3|-|-
TGCAGCGGGGCAGGGAGGCTCACAGATACGCAGTATTTT
CSGAGRLTDTQYF
>TRBV4-1|TRBJ1-3|few|-
TGCGCCAGCAGCCAGGCTGAATGGACCTTAGGACGTACTGGAAACACCATATATTTT
CASSQAEWTLGRTGNTIYF
>TRBV12-3/TRBV12-4|TRBJ1-6|-|-
TGTGCCAGCAGCTTGTCCCGGCAGGGGAATTCACCCCTCCACTTT
CASSLSRQGNSPLHF
>TRBV18|TRBJ1-1|-|TRBD1
TGTGCCAGCTCAAGGAATAAGGGGTCCGGGACAGGGTTAACTGAAGCTTTCTTT
CASSRNKGSGTGLTEAFF
>TRBV24-1|TRBJ1-2|many|-
TGTGCCACCAGTGAACGCAGGGGTTCGAACTATGGCTACACCTTC
CATSERRGSNYGYTF
>TRBV7-2|TRBJ1-3|many|-
TGTGCCAGCAGGTGGGCCTCTGGAAACACCATATATTTT
CASRWASGNTIYF
>TRBV18|TRBJ1-1|-|-
TGTGCCAGCTCACCACGCACAGGGTTGGAGACTGAAGCTTTCTTT
CASSPRTGLETEAFF
>TRBV28|TRBJ1-6|many|TRBD1
TGTGCCAGCAGTCTTCCACAGGGGGGGTTTTCACCCCTCCACTTT
CASSLPQGGFSPLHF
>TRBV2|TRBJ1-1|many|-
TGTGCCAGCACTTTCTTGGGAGGCGCTGAAGCTTTCTTT
CASTFLGGAEAFF
>TRBV5-5|TRBJ2-2|many|-
TGTGCCAGCAGCCGAAGACAGACGAACACCGGGGAGCTGTTTTTT
CASSRRQTNTGELFF
>TRBV5-1|TRBJ2-7|few|TRBD2
TGCGCCAGCAGCGGACTAGCGGGAACGTACGAGCAGTACTTC
CASSGLAGTYEQYF
>TRBV5-1|TRBJ1-1|many|TRBD1
TGCGCCAGCAGCTTAACGGGGACAGGGCTAACTGAAGCTTTCTTT
CASSLTGTGLTEAFF
>TRBV24-1|TRBJ2-2|many|-
TGTGCCACCAGTGACCAGGAGGGCCGTCCCGGGGAGCTGTTTTTT
CATSDQEGRPGELFF
>TRBV6-1|TRBJ1-4|-|-
TGTGCCAGCAGTGAATTAGGGGCGGGGGGGAATGAAAAACTGTTTTTT
CASSELGAGGNEKLFF
>TRBV24-1|TRBJ1-1|many|-
TGTGCCACCAGTGGATCAGCGAGCACTGAAGCTTTCTTT
CATSGSASTEAFF
>TRBV7-6|TRBJ2-5|few|TRBD2
TGTGCCAGCAGCCCCCGGTTGCGGGAGCGGGGAGAGACCCAGTACTTC
CASSPRLRERGETQYF
>TRBV3-1|TRBJ2-3|-|TRBD2
TGTGCCAGCAGCCAAGATACTAGGACTAGCGGGAGAAGCACAGATACGCAGTATTTT
CASSQDTRTSGRSTDTQYF